This T cell receptor beta chain was observed in a study of CD8 T cells in ankylosing spondylitis (dated by TCRdb to the late 2010s). Context from the whole study: T cell receptor beta repertoires were profiled in healthy donors and ankylosing spondylitis patients so that disease-linked TCR variants could be found. In total, the full study cohort was made up of about 99 healthy donors and roughly 27 ankylosing spondylitis patients. Peripheral blood was sampled, and synovial fluid was also collected from ankylosing spondylitis patients. The study at large found these results: According to the report, matched synovial fluid samples from ankylosing spondylitis patients were significantly enriched for the disease-linked clones. In peripheral blood, the disease-linked clones were found at relatively low frequencies and had a CD8+ phenotype. Some TCR beta motif variants had previously been reported in synovial fluid and blood of reactive arthritis patients, which suggested common disease-initiation mechanisms. A TCR beta motif of several highly homologous amino acid variants appeared characteristic of blood from ankylosing spondylitis patients.

TCRdb lists the instrument as Illumina HiSeq 2500. Quantitative 5'-RACE with molecular barcodes was used to prepare TCR beta libraries. Under the source paper's analysis protocol: A new computational method, built on a probabilistic model of VDJ rearrangement, was used to identify disease-linked TCR variants. The public reads were reprocessed in TCRdb via fastp at Q25 and MiXCR, keeping in-frame beta chains. Rows are combined by CDR3 protein, so each entry shows the most common genes and DNA. TCRdb, not the authors, supplied the V and J calls. The sample table holds 45,000 to 60,000 distinct CDR3 sequences, of which 7.4% were seen once. Roughly 8.1% of the sample rests with the top ten. This clonotype was observed at least ten times. Its antigen has not been determined. No clone much larger than this one lies a single base away; base qualities are absent. The germline V gene provides CDR1 SGHRS and CDR2 YFSETQ. Including cysteine and phenylalanine, the CDR3 has 16 amino acids. This entry keeps only the CDR3 DNA: 48 bases, framed from base 1. V is shortened by 4 bases, J by 6 bases, and the region joining them spans 22 bases.

Sample: blood, either unsorted or a sorted T cell fraction (not recorded which). This receptor was obtained from a female donor with ankylosing spondylitis or in good health (not recorded which). The rearrangement combines TRBV5-1 with TRBJ1-1; the D segment could be TRBD1, given 5 matching bases. DNA sequence: TGCGCCAGCAGCCGACAACCGGGGGTTTGGGTCCCTGAAGCTTTCTTT. Its protein is CASSRQPGVWVPEAFF.